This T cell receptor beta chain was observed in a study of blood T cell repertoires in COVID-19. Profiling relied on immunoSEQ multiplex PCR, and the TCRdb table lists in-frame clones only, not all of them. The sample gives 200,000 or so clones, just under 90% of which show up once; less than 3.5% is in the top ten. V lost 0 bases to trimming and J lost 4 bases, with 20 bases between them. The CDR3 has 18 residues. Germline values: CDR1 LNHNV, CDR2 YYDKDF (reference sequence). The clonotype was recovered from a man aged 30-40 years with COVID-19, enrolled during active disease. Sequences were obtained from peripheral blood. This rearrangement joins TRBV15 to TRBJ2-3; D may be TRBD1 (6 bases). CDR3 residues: CATSRDAGRQGSADTQYF. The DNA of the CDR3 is TGTGCCACCAGCAGAGATGCAGGCAGGCAGGGGAGTGCAGATACGCAGTATTTT.